The 3 T cell receptor beta chains below all came from one sample that was sequenced in a study of CD8 T cells in Susac syndrome. With random hexamers, reverse transcription was performed on roughly 0.45 to 1 ug of RNA. TCRdb used MiXCR to reprocess the immunoSEQ multiplex PCR reads, holding one entry per CDR3 protein. The sample consists of 75,000 to 100,000 distinct CDR3 sequences, 95% of them appearing once. Sequencing was performed on CD8+ T cells from PBMCs. The source is a human donor with Susac syndrome.

This sequence joins TRBV6-1 and TRBJ1-5; D unresolved. Germline CDR1 reads MNHNS; CDR2 reads SASEGT. The CDR3 extends over 14 amino acids. The V and J ends lost 0 bases and 4 bases respectively, with 7 bases between them. The CDR3: CASSEAPENQPQHF. The CDR3 DNA reads as TGTGCCAGCAGTGAAGCGCCAGAGAATCAGCCCCAGCATTTT.

The V and J genes are TRBV5-1 and TRBJ2-2; no clear D. V lost 1 base to trimming and J lost 8 bases, with 3 bases between them. Germline CDR1 is SGHRS and CDR2 is YFSETQ. The CDR3 runs 11 residues. CDR3 sequence reads: CASSLRGELFF. CDR3 nucleotides: TGCGCCAGCAGCTTGAGAGGGGAGCTGTTTTTT.

The chain joins TRBV5-1 to TRBJ2-7; the D is unclear. Germline V CDR1 and CDR2: SGHRS, YFSETQ. This CDR3 comprises 15 residues. Trimming cost V 6 bases and J 0 bases, with 16 bases left between them. CDR3 coding DNA: TGCGCCAGCACTCTAACTCCGGACGACTCCTACGAGCAGTACTTC. As protein: CASTLTPDDSYEQYF.